Listed below are T cell receptor beta chains from one sample, sequenced in a study of regulatory T cells in long-lasting Graves disease. TCRdb reprocessed the multiplex PCR reads via MiXCR and lists one record per CDR3 protein. The data show around 460,000 distinct CDR3 sequences, roughly 23% seen once. The source material was peripheral blood mononuclear cells (PBMCs), sampled when the disease was refractory, from a patient treated with antithyroid drugs. These receptors all stem from a female donor with Graves disease. The CDR3 runs from the conserved cysteine through the conserved F or W. Fields, in order: J gene, D gene, V gene, clone size, CDR3 protein, CDR3 DNA. The D gene is left open where the match is weak. Where a row states a size, it is once, few, many or the class of an expanded clone; other rows omit it.

TRBJ2-7,-,TRBV20-1,-,CSAGRQDSEQYF,TGCAGTGCTGGTAGACAGGATTCCGAGCAGTACTTC
TRBJ1-5,-,TRBV11-2,many,CASSLQDYNQPQHF,TGTGCCAGCAGCCTACAGGACTACAATCAGCCCCAGCATTTT
TRBJ1-5,-,TRBV28,many,CASSVYSISNQPQHF,TGTGCCAGCAGTGTCTACAGTATCAGCAATCAGCCCCAGCATTTT
TRBJ2-5,-,TRBV20-1,many,CSVERVRGETQYF,TGCAGTGTAGAGCGGGTCCGCGGCGAGACCCAGTACTTC
TRBJ2-7,-,TRBV13,-,CASSFRGSSSYEQYF,TGTGCCAGCAGCTTCCGGGGTTCGAGCTCCTACGAGCAGTACTTC
TRBJ1-5,-,TRBV30,few,CAWSQGDSNQPQHF,TGTGCCTGGAGTCAAGGGGACAGCAATCAGCCCCAGCATTTT
TRBJ2-7,-,TRBV6-1,few,CASTTGSRGSEQYF,TGTGCCAGCACCACCGGGAGTAGGGGCTCCGAGCAGTACTTC
TRBJ1-1,-,TRBV28,many,CASSLVPSSNTEAFF,TGTGCCAGCAGTTTAGTTCCCAGCTCGAACACTGAAGCTTTCTTT
TRBJ2-5,TRBD1,TRBV6-1,-,CASSTDRGQETQYF,TGTGCCAGCAGTACCGACAGGGGTCAAGAGACCCAGTACTTC
TRBJ2-5,-,TRBV4-1,once,CASSQNWDGAQETQYF,TGCGCCAGCAGCCAAAATTGGGACGGAGCCCAAGAGACCCAGTACTTC